This T cell receptor beta chain was documented in a study of CD8+ T cells in alopecia areata. Study-wide background: Those patients who were treated received oral tofacitinib, which was given at 5 to 10 mg twice daily for moderate-to-severe alopecia areata.

Stated treatment: oral pan-JAK inhibitor, 5-10 mg twice daily. Obtained from alopecia areata patients were lesional scalp punch biopsies along with peripheral blood. PBMCs served as the source from which CD4+ and CD8+ T cells were sorted. Trimming cost V 0 bases and J 7 bases, with 10 bases left between them. The germline V gene encodes CDR1 SGHRS and CDR2 YFSETQ. This CDR3 region has 13 residues. Study-wide points: While patients received tofacitinib, many expanded lesional clones remained present in scalp and blood.

RNA was isolated and reverse transcribed to cDNA, the sequencing template. Measured with immunoSEQ multiplex PCR; TCRdb has only the in-frame clones, and not every one. The table has 110,000 or so clones, 58% seen once. Regarding this clone: Antigen specificity is unknown.

The chain employs TRBV5-1 and TRBJ1-2; D is unresolved. This TCR came from a human donor with alopecia areata. The sequencing here drew on CD8+ T cells sorted from blood, taken at week 4, from a patient treated with tofacitinib. DNA for the CDR3: TGCGCCAGCAGCTTGGAAGGAGAAGGTGGCTACACCTTC. Its protein is CASSLEGEGGYTF.